Listed below are T cell receptor beta chains from one sample, sequenced in a study of blood T cell repertoires in COVID-19. The assay was immunoSEQ multiplex PCR, and TCRdb's table has in-frame clones only and misses some. The data contain more than 85,000 clones, 90% of them singletons. Source material: peripheral blood. The receptors were gathered from a man between 60 and 70 years old with acute or convalescent COVID-19. CDR3s include the opening cysteine and the closing phenylalanine or tryptophan. Fields, in order: V gene, clone size, D gene, J gene, CDR3 protein, CDR3 DNA. D genes are given only for firm matches. Only some rows state a clone size, as once, few, many or a class for expanded clones.

>TRBV27|NA|NA|TRBJ1-4
CASSFSGGEKLFF
TGTGCCAGCAGTTTTTCGGGGGGCGAAAAACTGTTTTTT
>TRBV24-1|NA|TRBD1|TRBJ2-3
CATSDAGTGKDTQYF
TGTGCCACCAGTGACGCCGGGACAGGAAAAGATACGCAGTATTTT
>TRBV19|NA|NA|TRBJ2-7
CASSIGQGGSYEQYF
TGTGCCAGTAGTATTGGCCAGGGAGGAAGCTACGAGCAGTACTTC
>TRBV18|NA|TRBD2|TRBJ2-4
CASSPTSGESKNIQYF
TGTGCCAGCTCACCGACTAGCGGGGAAAGCAAAAACATTCAGTACTTC
>TRBV6-6|NA|NA|TRBJ1-3
CASSYSGSSGNTIYF
TGTGCCAGCAGTTACTCGGGCAGCTCTGGAAACACCATATATTTT
>TRBV7-3|once|TRBD2|TRBJ2-3
CASSLRGVSDTQYF
TGTGCCAGCAGCTTACGGGGGGTTTCGGATACGCAGTATTTT
>TRBV29-1|NA|NA|TRBJ2-1
CSSHGGLTGTREQFF
TGCAGCTCGCATGGAGGACTTACCGGTACCCGTGAGCAGTTCTTC
>TRBV4-3|NA|TRBD2|TRBJ2-2
CASSPLSPGTTDTGELFF
TGCGCCAGCAGCCCACTATCTCCAGGGACTACCGACACCGGGGAGCTGTTTTTT
>TRBV29-1|NA|NA|TRBJ2-1
CSVRLDSPNPDEQFF
TGCAGCGTTCGACTTGACTCCCCAAACCCCGATGAGCAGTTCTTC
>TRBV7-8|NA|NA|TRBJ2-7
CASSLAGSSYEQYF
TGTGCCAGCAGCTTAGCGGGGAGTTCCTACGAGCAGTACTTC
>TRBV30|NA|TRBD2|TRBJ2-3
CAWSVLASSTDTQYF
TGTGCCTGGAGTGTACTAGCGTCTAGCACAGATACGCAGTATTTT
>TRBV7-3|NA|NA|TRBJ1-1
CASSEGGRSTEAFF
TGTGCCAGCAGCGAGGGTGGGCGTAGCACTGAAGCTTTCTTT
>TRBV2|NA|TRBD1|TRBJ1-1
CASSTGGRNTEAFF
TGTGCCAGCAGCACAGGGGGAAGGAACACTGAAGCTTTCTTT
>TRBV6-6|NA|TRBD1|TRBJ1-1
CASSYRSQGKNTEAFF
TGTGCCAGCAGTTACAGGTCACAGGGGAAGAACACTGAAGCTTTCTTT
>TRBV7-9|NA|NA|TRBJ1-1
CASSRDSSQAFF
TGTGCCAGCAGCCGAGACAGTTCCCAAGCTTTCTTT
>TRBV15|NA|NA|TRBJ1-2
CATSRDFSEYGYTF
TGTGCCACCAGCAGAGATTTTAGCGAGTACGGCTACACCTTC
>TRBV6-6|NA|TRBD1|TRBJ2-5
CASTPGGQGSETQYF
TGTGCCAGCACCCCGGGGGGACAGGGCTCAGAGACCCAGTACTTC
>TRBV29-1|NA|TRBD1|TRBJ2-5
CSVKGQGRWETQYF
TGCAGCGTAAAAGGACAGGGGAGATGGGAGACCCAGTACTTC
>TRBV4-1|NA|NA|TRBJ2-3
CASSQEPGRTDTQYF
TGCGCCAGCAGCCAAGAACCGGGAAGAACAGATACGCAGTATTTT
>TRBV27|once|TRBD2|TRBJ2-3
CASSGLAGGLTQYF
TGTGCCAGCAGTGGACTAGCGGGAGGGCTGACGCAGTATTTT
>TRBV27|NA|NA|TRBJ2-1
CASSLARGGNEQFF
TGTGCCAGCAGTCTGGCTCGTGGTGGCAATGAGCAGTTCTTC
>TRBV19|once|TRBD1|TRBJ1-5
CASSIVGQYNQPQHF
TGTGCCAGTAGTATAGTGGGACAGTACAATCAGCCCCAGCATTTT
>TRBV7-3|few|NA|TRBJ2-1
CASSSDSNEQFF
TGTGCCAGCAGCTCGGACAGCAATGAGCAGTTCTTC
>TRBV6-2/TRBV6-3|NA|NA|TRBJ2-1
CASSYEAGSSYNEQFF
TGTGCCAGCAGTTACGAGGCGGGAAGTTCCTACAATGAGCAGTTCTTC
>TRBV7-6|once|TRBD1|TRBJ2-3
CASSLGVDRITDTQYF
TGTGCCAGCAGCTTAGGAGTGGACAGGATCACAGATACGCAGTATTTT
>TRBV24-1|once|NA|TRBJ2-1
CATSFGRYNEQFF
TGTGCCACCAGTTTCGGCAGGTACAATGAGCAGTTCTTC